A single sample is the source of the 31 T cell receptor beta chains below, sequenced in a study of technical replicates of blood from a handful of donors. Assay used: immunoSEQ multiplex PCR; TCRdb lists only in-frame clones, some missing. The table includes tens of thousands of clones, around 94% detected once. Sequenced sample: T cells isolated from PBMCs. Receptors originate from a human donor in good health.

This chain uses TRBV4-1 with TRBJ1-1, with D tentatively TRBD1 (6 bases). This CDR3 spans 17 amino acids. Trimming removed 1 base at V and 4 bases at J, with 19 bases between. Germline CDR1 reads MGHRA; CDR2 reads YSYEKL. The CDR3, as DNA: TGCGCCAGCAGCCAAGCCTCCCGACAGGTTAGCCTCACTGAAGCTTTCTTT. It encodes CASSQASRQVSLTEAFF.

V usage is TRBV6-5 and J usage is TRBJ2-1; TRBD2 might be the D (5 bases). CDR3 length: 14 amino acids. CDR1 and CDR2 from the germline V gene are MNHEY and SVGAGI. Trimming shortened V by 8 bases and J by 1 base, and 12 bases separated the two germline ends. The CDR3 region has the DNA TGTGCCAGCGGAACAGCGGATTCCTACAATGAGCAGTTCTTC. Translated: CASGTADSYNEQFF.

This chain connects TRBV5-1 to TRBJ2-1; weak D call: TRBD2 (5 bases). Trimming removed 1 base at V and 7 bases at J, with 6 bases between. Per germline, CDR1 SGHRS and CDR2 YFSETQ. This CDR3 region has 12 residues. The CDR3 here is CASSLTGNEQFF. For the CDR3, the DNA is TGCGCCAGCAGCTTGACGGGGAATGAGCAGTTCTTC.

This chain uses TRBV2 with TRBJ1-5, with D perhaps TRBD1 (6 bases). Trimming stripped 6 bases from V and 4 bases from J, with 13 bases between. This CDR3 comprises 14 residues. Germline-derived CDR1 and CDR2 are SNHLY and FYNNEI. This CDR3 reads CASRRTEGNQPQHF. CDR3 in DNA: TGTGCCAGCAGACGGACAGAGGGGAATCAGCCCCAGCATTTT.

This rearrangement joins TRBV21-1 to TRBJ1-5; the table's D call of TRBD1 was not tested on the DNA. TRBV21-1 is assigned pseudogene status. The length of the CDR3 is 17 residues. The CDR3 coding sequence is TGTGCCAGCAGCAACCCGGTGGGGGACGGATTCCAGGGGGCCCAGCATTTT. Protein: CASSNPVGDGFQGAQHF.

The sample holds one count of this clone. This chain joins TRBV4-1 and TRBJ1-1; the match to TRBD1 covers 9 bases. V shed 3 bases and J 3 bases; nucleotides not matched to a gene: 5. Germline CDR1 reads MGHRA; CDR2 reads YSYEKL. This CDR3 region has 15 residues. CDR3 sequence reads: CASSHLQGADTEAFF. CDR3 nucleotide sequence: TGCGCCAGCAGCCATCTACAGGGGGCGGACACTGAAGCTTTCTTT.

CDR3 bases: TGTGCCAGCAGTTTAAGGGGGGGGATAGCGGGAGTCAATGAGCAGTTCTTC. Protein sequence: CASSLRGGIAGVNEQFF. The chain recombines TRBV27 with TRBJ2-1; TRBD2 matches 9 bases. CDR1 and CDR2 from the germline V gene are MNHEY and SMNVEV (reference sequence). V was pared by 2 bases and J by 6 bases, with 11 bases of the junction left unmatched. There are 17 residues in the CDR3.

J is TRBJ2-2 and V is TRBV29-1; 7 bases are a match to TRBD1. CDR1 and CDR2 (germline): SQVTM, ANQGSEA. The CDR3 runs to 17 residues. The J segment lost 2 bases and the V segment lost 5 bases, leaving 14 bases of the junction unmatched. The CDR3 loop is CSVRVRLGQANTGELFF. The CDR3 coding sequence is TGCAGCGTTAGAGTAAGGTTAGGACAGGCTAACACCGGGGAGCTGTTTTTT.

This chain uses TRBV7-9 with TRBJ1-5; D possibly corresponds to TRBD1 (5 bases). CDR1 and CDR2 from the germline V gene are SEHNR and FQNEAQ (reference sequence). Trimming removed 1 base at V and 2 bases at J, with 12 bases between. The CDR3 consists of 16 residues. The chain's CDR3 is CASSLGGRSGNQPQHF. The CDR3 DNA is TGTGCCAGCAGCTTAGGGGGGAGGAGTGGCAATCAGCCCCAGCATTTT.

This chain connects TRBV7-9 to TRBJ2-7; TRBD1 agrees at 7 bases. J lost 4 bases, V lost 5 bases, and 14 bases had no gene match. This CDR3 is built from 16 residues. The germline gives CDR1 SEHNR, CDR2 FQNEAQ (reference sequence). CDR3 bases: TGTGCCAGCAGCCGCCGACAGGGAAACTACCTATACGAGCAGTACTTC. This sequence encodes CASSRRQGNYLYEQYF.

The chain has TRBV5-1 and TRBJ2-7; TRBD1 agrees at 10 bases. This CDR3 comprises 15 residues. V trimming: 4 bases; J trimming: 7 bases; junction bases outside the gene matches: 11. Germline CDR1 SGHRS, CDR2 YFSETQ. The CDR3 DNA reads as TGCGCCAGCAGCCCCCGGACAGGGGGGAAGGAGGAGCAGTACTTC. Protein: CASSPRTGGKEEQYF.

The chain joins TRBV6-5 to TRBJ2-7; the D gene is possibly TRBD2 (6 bases). CDR1 and CDR2 from the germline V gene are MNHEY and SVGAGI. The CDR3 has 14 amino acids. Trimming stripped 4 bases from V and 5 bases from J, with 15 bases between. CDR3 sequence: CASSFVRGGHEQYF. CDR3 DNA sequence: TGTGCCAGCAGTTTCGTGAGGGGAGGCCACGAGCAGTACTTC.

This clone appeared a few times. Here the CDR3 DNA reads TGTGCCAGCAGTCCAGCGCACAGGGTTAGCACTGAAGCTTTCTTT. Its translation: CASSPAHRVSTEAFF. J is TRBJ1-1 and V is TRBV27; TRBD1 is a possible D gene (6 bases). This CDR3 contains 15 residues. The ends were cut back, 5 bases at V and 4 bases at J, with 17 bases in the middle. Germline assignment: CDR1 MNHEY and CDR2 SMNVEV (reference sequence).

This clone has only a few counts. The chain is built from TRBV29-1 and TRBJ2-7, with D perhaps TRBD2 (6 bases). Trimming removed 1 base at V and 1 base at J, with 17 bases between. This CDR3 has 16 amino acids. Germline CDR1 SQVTM, CDR2 ANQGSEA. This chain's CDR3 is CSVEVRGGKGSYEQYF. The CDR3 DNA is TGCAGCGTTGAAGTGCGGGGAGGTAAGGGGTCCTACGAGCAGTACTTC.

This clone was detected once. This rearrangement joins TRBV13 to TRBJ2-1; the D gene is possibly TRBD1 (6 bases). Germline V gene data show CDR1 as PRHDT and CDR2 as FYEKMQ (reference sequence). V was pared by 7 bases and J by 0 bases, with 13 bases between. The CDR3 spans 15 residues. CDR3 amino acids: CASNLQGSSYNEQFF. The CDR3 DNA reads TGTGCCAGCAACCTACAGGGAAGCTCCTACAATGAGCAGTTCTTC.

The chain carries TRBV29-1 and TRBJ1-2, with 10 bases lining up with TRBD1. Germline values: CDR1 SQVTM, CDR2 ANQGSEA. This CDR3 spans 14 amino acids. V lost 0 bases, J lost 6 bases, and 4 bases stayed unmatched. Here the CDR3 DNA reads TGCAGCGTTGAAGACGGGGACAGGGGAGATGGCTACACCTTC. Protein sequence: CSVEDGDRGDGYTF.

V gene TRBV19 combines with J gene TRBJ2-7; 8 nucleotides align to TRBD1. Trimming cost V 3 bases and J 2 bases; bases outside gene matches: 12. Germline loops: CDR1 LNHDA, CDR2 SQIVND (reference sequence). The CDR3 is made up of 17 amino acids. The chain's CDR3 is CASSISHIGQGTYEQYF. In DNA form, the CDR3 reads TGTGCCAGTAGTATCTCCCATATAGGACAGGGAACCTACGAGCAGTACTTC.

V is TRBV13 and J is TRBJ2-5, with D uncertain. Between the trimmed V and J ends, which lost 5 bases and 2 bases, there was a span of 15 bases. The CDR3 has 15 amino acids. Germline CDR1 is PRHDT and CDR2 is FYEKMQ (reference sequence). CDR3 DNA sequence: TGTGCCAGCAGCCCGGCTGGGCACCCTCAAGAGACCCAGTACTTC. Its protein is CASSPAGHPQETQYF.

This clone was seen a handful of times. V usage is TRBV7-9 and J usage is TRBJ1-4, with D possibly being TRBD1 (6 bases). CDR3 length: 14 amino acids. Germline lookup yields CDR1 SEHNR and CDR2 FQNEAQ (reference sequence). Trimming stripped 5 bases from V and 4 bases from J, with 11 bases between. DNA of the CDR3: TGTGCCAGCAGCGTGGGACACGTTAATGAAAAACTGTTTTTT. It encodes CASSVGHVNEKLFF.

The J gene is TRBJ1-1, the V gene TRBV6-5, with unresolved D. CDR3 size: 13 residues. CDR1 is MNHEY and CDR2 is SVGAGI in the germline V gene. V was pared by 6 bases and J by 5 bases, with 13 bases between. The CDR3 spells CASRDTAVTEAFF. As DNA, the CDR3 is TGTGCCAGCAGGGATACAGCGGTGACTGAAGCTTTCTTT.

V and J are TRBV4-1 and TRBJ1-1; D is unclear. The V end was cut by 2 bases, the J end by 3 bases, with 10 bases between. The CDR3 is 14 residues long. Germline CDR1 MGHRA, CDR2 YSYEKL. CDR3 DNA sequence: TGCGCCAGCAGCCAACTCGCTAAAGACACTGAAGCTTTCTTT. Translating gives CASSQLAKDTEAFF.

This chain joins TRBV2 and TRBJ2-5, with unresolved D. Germline V lookup: CDR1 SNHLY, CDR2 FYNNEI. V lost 6 bases to trimming and J lost 4 bases, with 24 bases between them. The CDR3 loop spans 17 amino acids. DNA of the CDR3: TGTGCCAGCAGGAATCAGGATCCCCTCCCGAGTCGAGAGACCCAGTACTTC. Translated: CASRNQDPLPSRETQYF.

The chain joins TRBV2 to TRBJ1-4; the match to TRBD1 covers 11 bases. Germline assignment: CDR1 SNHLY and CDR2 FYNNEI. Trimming took 6 bases from V and 7 from J; bases not matched to a gene: 4. CDR3 length: 14 residues. The chain's CDR3 is CASRPGTGGEKLFF. Here the CDR3 DNA reads TGTGCCAGCAGACCCGGGACAGGGGGTGAAAAACTGTTTTTT. The whole variable domain, remainder taken from reference TRBV2 and TRBJ1-4, is EPEVTQTPSHQVTQMGQEVILRCVPISNHLYFYWYRQILGQKVEFLVSFYNNEISEKSEIFDDQFSVERPDGSNFTLKIRSTKLEDSAMYFCASRPGTGGEKLFFGSGTQLSVL.

This chain joins TRBV7-9 and TRBJ2-7; 8 bases agree with TRBD1. Germline V gene data show CDR1 as SEHNR and CDR2 as FQNEAQ (reference sequence). After removal of 8 bases from V and 0 bases from J, the junction contained 6 bases not matched to a gene. The CDR3 runs 14 residues. CDR3 residues: CASQQGVLSYEQYF. For the CDR3, the DNA is TGTGCCAGCCAACAGGGGGTCCTCTCCTACGAGCAGTACTTC.

This clone was detected a few times. The J gene is TRBJ1-2, the V gene TRBV5-5; weak D call: TRBD1 (6 bases). Trimming cost V 2 bases and J 2 bases, with 10 bases left between them. This CDR3 has 14 residues. The germline V gene has CDR1 SGHKS and CDR2 YYEKEE (reference sequence). The CDR3 spells CASSFRTVNYGYTF. The DNA for the CDR3 is TGTGCCAGCAGCTTTCGGACAGTGAACTATGGCTACACCTTC. The full variable domain, in which reference TRBV5-5 and TRBJ1-2 provide the parts outside the CDR3, is DAGVTQSPTHLIKTRGQQVTLRCSPISGHKSVSWYQQVLGQGPQFIFQYYEKEERGRGNFPDRFSARQFPNYSSELNVNALLLGDSALYLCASSFRTVNYGYTFGSGTRLTVV.

V usage is TRBV4-1 and J usage is TRBJ1-1; D gene unclear. CDR1 is MGHRA, CDR2 YSYEKL, per germline. This CDR3 region has 11 residues. Between the trimmed V and J ends, which lost 11 bases and 1 base, there was a span of 8 bases. The CDR3 is CAVSGNTEAFF. The CDR3 DNA sequence: TGCGCCGTTTCCGGGAACACTGAAGCTTTCTTT.

The rearrangement links TRBV4-2 to TRBJ2-3, with a weak D call TRBD2 (6 bases). This CDR3 region has 15 residues. Germline V lookup: CDR1 LGHNA, CDR2 YNFKEQ. V lost 8 bases, J lost 2 bases, and 17 bases lay in between. The CDR3 spells CASGLQGGITDTQYF. The CDR3 DNA reads TGTGCCAGCGGACTGCAAGGCGGGATCACAGATACGCAGTATTTT.

This clone was seen a handful of times. The chain has TRBV10-3 and TRBJ2-1; 9 nucleotides match TRBD2. In germline, CDR1 is ENHRY, CDR2 SYGVKD. The CDR3 covers 14 residues. V lost 4 bases to trimming and J lost 4 bases; unmatched junction nucleotides: 2. The CDR3 protein is CAISAGLAYNEQFF. In DNA, the CDR3 is TGTGCCATCAGTGCGGGACTAGCTTACAATGAGCAGTTCTTC.

The chain combines TRBV19 with TRBJ1-2, with TRBD1 as a possible D gene (5 bases). V lost 3 bases and J lost 3, with 14 bases in between. Germline-derived CDR1 and CDR2 are LNHDA and SQIVND (reference sequence). The CDR3 runs 15 residues. As DNA, the CDR3 is TGTGCCAGTAGTATGGAGGGGCAGGGAGACTATGGCTACACCTTC. This sequence encodes CASSMEGQGDYGYTF.

Written as DNA, the CDR3 is TGCGCCAGCAGACTCGACAGGGGTAATCAGCCCCAGCATTTT. Protein: CASRLDRGNQPQHF. The rearrangement uses TRBV4-1 and TRBJ1-5; TRBD1 aligns across 8 bases. This CDR3 spans 14 amino acids. Per the germline V gene, CDR1 is MGHRA and CDR2 is YSYEKL. The ends lost 6 bases at V and 4 bases at J; junction bases unmatched: 5.

This clone has only one observation. The chain is built from TRBV27 and TRBJ2-1; 8 bases are shared with TRBD2. With 8 bases clipped from V and 9 bases from J, the junction kept 15 bases outside the gene matches. From germline, CDR1 is MNHEY and CDR2 SMNVEV (reference sequence). The CDR3 spans 15 residues. The CDR3 nucleotides read TGTGCCAGCGGCCTTTATGGCGGGAGGTTTGGTGAGCAGTTCTTC. Its protein is CASGLYGGRFGEQFF.